A single sample gave rise to the 29 T cell receptor beta chains below, sequenced in a study of blood T cell repertoires in COVID-19. Assay: immunoSEQ multiplex PCR; the TCRdb copy retains only in-frame clones and omits some. The sample lists under 150,000 clones, approximately 85% occurring once. Sequencing input: peripheral blood. These receptors originate from a man in his forties or fifties with acute or convalescent COVID-19.

The chain combines TRBV2 with TRBJ1-4, with TRBD1 matching 8 bases. The CDR3 covers 15 residues. J was trimmed by 3 bases and V by 7 bases; bases with no gene match: 7. In germline, CDR1 is SNHLY, CDR2 FYNNEI. CDR3 bases: TGTGCCAGCAACCGACAGGGGACGGCTAATGAAAAACTGTTTTTT. This sequence encodes CASNRQGTANEKLFF.

This sequence joins TRBV27 and TRBJ2-7; 10 bases agree with TRBD2. The CDR3 length is 14 residues. CDR1 and CDR2 from the germline V gene are MNHEY and SMNVEV (reference sequence). Trimming took 4 bases from V and 7 from J; bases not matched to a gene: 7. The CDR3, as DNA: TGTGCCAGCAGTTACTCGGTACTAGCGGGGGAGCAGTACTTC. This codes for CASSYSVLAGEQYF.

This chain uses TRBV5-1 with TRBJ2-2; 7 bases are shared with TRBD1. J lost 3 bases, V lost 4 bases, and 9 bases had no gene match. Germline V gene lookup returns CDR1 SGHRS and CDR2 YFSETQ. CDR3 length equals 16 residues. The CDR3 coding sequence is TGCGCCAGCAGCACACGACAGGGTCAGGACACCGGGGAGCTGTTTTTT. This sequence encodes CASSTRQGQDTGELFF.

The chain uses TRBV27 and TRBJ2-6, with no clear D. V gave up 3 bases and J gave up 0 bases, with 9 bases separating them. In germline, CDR1 is MNHEY, CDR2 SMNVEV (reference sequence). The length of the CDR3 is 16 residues. The CDR3 sequence: CASSFYLSSGANVLTF. The CDR3 DNA follows: TGTGCCAGCAGTTTTTATCTAAGCTCTGGGGCCAACGTCCTGACTTTC.

This sequence joins TRBV5-1 and TRBJ2-7, with TRBD2 matching 11 bases. With V trimmed by 2 bases and J by 4 bases, 2 bases remained unmatched. CDR1 is SGHRS, CDR2 YFSETQ, per germline. This CDR3 is 14 amino acids long. DNA for the CDR3: TGCGCCAGCAGCTTACTAGCGGGGGATTACGAGCAGTACTTC. Translating it yields CASSLLAGDYEQYF.

The gene calls are TRBV7-2 and TRBJ2-3; weak D call: TRBD2 (6 bases). Germline V gene lookup returns CDR1 SGHTA and CDR2 FQGNSA. The V and J ends lost 1 base and 1 base respectively, with 12 bases between them. This CDR3 spans 16 amino acids. CDR3 amino acids: CASSLDAGGGTDTQYF. The CDR3 DNA follows: TGTGCCAGCAGCTTAGACGCCGGGGGAGGCACAGATACGCAGTATTTT.

The gene calls are TRBV4-1 and TRBJ2-2; 13 nucleotides match TRBD2. CDR3 length equals 17 residues. Trimming took 5 bases from V and 1 from J; bases not matched to a gene: 4. Germline assignment: CDR1 MGHRA and CDR2 YSYEKL. The CDR3 sequence: CASSRGLAGRNTGELFF. CDR3 bases: TGCGCCAGCAGCAGGGGACTAGCGGGGAGGAACACCGGGGAGCTGTTTTTT.

The chain has TRBV6-1 and TRBJ2-2, with 7 bases that match TRBD2. Germline-derived CDR1 and CDR2 are MNHNS and SASEGT. This CDR3 comprises 14 residues. The V gene end was trimmed by 2 bases and the J gene end by 3 bases; junction bases not matched to a gene: 0. CDR3 residues: CASSERGDTGELFF. The CDR3 DNA reads TGTGCCAGCAGTGAACGGGGGGACACCGGGGAGCTGTTTTTT.

This chain links TRBV23-1 with TRBJ1-1; possibly TRBD1 for D (5 bases). TRBV23-1 is an open reading frame whose function is uncertain. V lost 3 bases, J lost 3 bases, and 8 bases lay in between. This CDR3 spans 13 amino acids. Here the CDR3 reads CASSHFRDTEAFF. CDR3 DNA sequence: TGCGCCAGCAGTCATTTCAGGGACACTGAAGCTTTCTTT.

Here the CDR3 reads CASSLDRQGAVHGYTF. As DNA, the CDR3 is TGTGCCAGCAGCTTAGATCGGCAGGGGGCGGTCCATGGCTACACCTTC. The chain recombines TRBV7-9 with TRBJ1-2; 8 positions agree with TRBD1. J gave up 6 bases and V 1 base, and 10 bases lay outside the gene matches. The CDR3 has 16 residues. Germline lookup yields CDR1 SEHNR and CDR2 FQNEAQ (reference sequence). Drawing the rest from reference TRBV7-9 and TRBJ1-2, the complete variable domain is DTGVSQNPRHKITKRGQNVTFRCDPISEHNRLYWYRQTLGQGPEFLTYFQNEAQLEKSRLLSDRFSAERPKGSFSTLEIQRTEQGDSAMYLCASSLDRQGAVHGYTFGSGTRLTVV.

This chain links TRBV13 with TRBJ1-1; D gene ambiguous. The V and J ends lost 3 bases and 1 base respectively, with 3 bases between them. The CDR3 contains 12 residues. Germline loops: CDR1 PRHDT, CDR2 FYEKMQ (reference sequence). The CDR3 sequence: CASSFGNTEAFF. The CDR3 nucleotides are TGTGCCAGCAGCTTCGGGAACACTGAAGCTTTCTTT.

In this sample, this clone turned up once. V and J are TRBV30 and TRBJ1-2; perhaps TRBD1 as D (5 bases). V was pared by 2 bases and J by 7 bases, with 8 bases between. Germline CDR1 GTSNPN, CDR2 SVGIG (reference sequence). This CDR3 contains 11 residues. The CDR3 loop is CAWSLRAGYTF. DNA for the CDR3: TGTGCCTGGAGTCTCAGGGCTGGCTACACCTTC. Based on the CDR3 plus reference TRBV30 and TRBJ1-2, the full variable domain is SQTIHQWPATLVQPVGSPLSLECTVEGTSNPNLYWYRQAAGRGLQLLFYSVGIGQISSEVPQNLSASRPQDRQFILSSKKLLLSDSGFYLCAWSLRAGYTFGSGTRLTVV.

V is TRBV2 and J is TRBJ1-1; 7 bases are shared with TRBD1. V trimming: 3 bases; J trimming: 2 bases; junction bases outside the gene matches: 6. CDR3 size: 15 residues. The germline CDR1 and CDR2 sequences are SNHLY and FYNNEI. The CDR3 DNA follows: TGTGCCAGCAGTGATGCCACAGGGGTAAACACTGAAGCTTTCTTT. Translating it yields CASSDATGVNTEAFF.

V is TRBV2 and J is TRBJ1-5; D possibly corresponds to TRBD1 (5 bases). Trimming took 7 bases from V and 1 from J, leaving 17 bases between them. CDR1 SNHLY and CDR2 FYNNEI come from the germline V gene. The CDR3 runs 16 residues. CDR3 region: CASTSDRSGSNQPQHF. Written as DNA, the CDR3 is TGTGCCAGCACCTCCGACAGATCGGGCAGCAATCAGCCCCAGCATTTT.

This chain connects TRBV6-4 to TRBJ2-1; 10 bases fit TRBD2. Per germline, CDR1 MRHNA and CDR2 SNTAGT. The V segment lost 3 bases and the J segment 4 bases; nucleotides outside the gene matches: 3. CDR3 length: 15 residues. CDR3 DNA: TGTGCCAGCAGTGAAGCGGGGGGGGATTACAATGAGCAGTTCTTC. Amino acids: CASSEAGGDYNEQFF.

The chain combines TRBV5-5 with TRBJ1-5; no firm D call. The CDR3 spans 14 residues. Deletions cut 4 bases from V and 1 base from J, with 9 bases between. Germline CDR1 and CDR2: SGHKS and YYEKEE (reference sequence). The CDR3, as DNA: TGTGCCAGCAGCCTAAGAGAGAGCAATCAGCCCCAGCATTTT. Amino acids: CASSLRESNQPQHF.

The chain links TRBV3-1 (or the pseudogene TRBV3-2) to TRBJ2-6; the D is unclear. Trimming took off 3 bases at V and 3 bases at J, with 3 bases between the two ends. CDR3 size: 13 residues. Germline V CDR1 and CDR2: LGHDT, YNNKEL (reference sequence). The CDR3 region is CASSHYGANVLTF. The CDR3 DNA is TGTGCCAGCAGCCATTATGGGGCCAACGTCCTGACTTTC.

This clone was observed a handful of times. The rearrangement links TRBV3-1 (or the pseudogene TRBV3-2) to TRBJ2-6; possible D gene TRBD1, 6 bases. The CDR3 covers 19 residues. Germline-derived CDR1 and CDR2 are LGHDT and YNNKEL (reference sequence). Trimming took off 4 bases at V and 2 bases at J, with 21 bases between the two ends. Here the CDR3 DNA reads TGTGCCAGCAGCCCGCTCATAGGGGGTTTGGCGGCTGGGGCCAACGTCCTGACTTTC. Encoded protein: CASSPLIGGLAAGANVLTF.

V gene TRBV25-1 combines with J gene TRBJ1-6; possible D gene TRBD1, 6 bases. This CDR3 has 15 amino acids. The germline V gene has CDR1 MGHDK and CDR2 SYGVNS. The V end was cut by 6 bases, the J end by 7 bases, with 16 bases between. In nucleotides, the CDR3 is TGTGCCAGCAGCTACCCGGGACAAGTAAATTCACCCCTCCACTTT. It yields the protein CASSYPGQVNSPLHF.

The chain carries TRBV19 and TRBJ1-5, with 9 bases matching TRBD1. The V segment lost 3 bases and the J segment 7 bases; nucleotides outside the gene matches: 7. The CDR3 is 15 amino acids. Germline-derived CDR1 and CDR2 are LNHDA and SQIVND (reference sequence). CDR3 protein: CASSMAGQGWQPQHF. In DNA form, the CDR3 reads TGTGCCAGTAGTATGGCGGGACAGGGCTGGCAGCCCCAGCATTTT.

This rearrangement joins TRBV9 to TRBJ1-2; 7 bases fit TRBD1. The CDR3 runs 15 residues. V shed 0 bases and J 8 bases; nucleotides not matched to a gene: 10. Germline V gene lookup returns CDR1 SGDLS and CDR2 YYNGEE. As DNA, the CDR3 is TGTGCCAGCAGCGTAGTCCCAGACAGGGCAGGGGGCTACACCTTC. It yields the protein CASSVVPDRAGGYTF.

This clone was counted between two and nine times. The chain joins TRBV7-9 to TRBJ2-4; possible D gene TRBD1, 5 bases. The CDR3 is made up of 16 amino acids. Germline V gives CDR1 SEHNR, CDR2 FQNEAQ (reference sequence). The germline V and J ends were trimmed by 1 base and 0 bases, with 10 bases remaining between them. The CDR3 nucleotides are TGTGCCAGCAGCTTAGGTGCAGGGATAGCCAAAAACATTCAGTACTTC. Protein sequence: CASSLGAGIAKNIQYF.

This chain connects TRBV4-2 to TRBJ1-5; D is perhaps TRBD1 (5 bases). The CDR3 sequence is 15 residues long. V was pared by 3 bases and J by 6 bases, with 15 bases between. The germline CDR1 and CDR2 sequences are LGHNA and YNFKEQ. CDR3 coding DNA: TGTGCCAGCAGCCAGGTAAGGGGTAGCGGTCAGCCCCAGCATTTT. As protein: CASSQVRGSGQPQHF.

The CDR3 region has the DNA TGCGCCAGCAGCTTGGAAGCAGGGGACAGGGTAGAAGACACCTTC. Translating it yields CASSLEAGDRVEDTF. J is TRBJ1-2 and V is TRBV5-1, with 9 positions matching TRBD1. Germline-derived CDR1 and CDR2 are SGHRS and YFSETQ. The CDR3 length is 15 residues. J was trimmed by 12 bases and V by 0 bases; bases with no gene match: 12.

The J gene is TRBJ2-2, the V gene TRBV7-3; D gene unclear. Germline CDR1 reads SGHTA; CDR2 reads FQGTGA. V lost 5 bases and J 7 bases, leaving 8 bases between the germline ends. CDR3 size: 12 residues. CDR3: CASSPHGGELFF. CDR3 in DNA: TGTGCCAGCAGCCCCCACGGCGGGGAGCTGTTTTTT.

J is TRBJ1-1 and V is TRBV5-1, with 8 bases matching TRBD1. CDR1 and CDR2 (germline): SGHRS, YFSETQ. Germline trimming cut 1 base from V and 1 base from J; bases unmatched to any gene: 0. CDR3 length: 14 amino acids. The DNA for the CDR3 is TGCGCCAGCAGCTTGACAGGGGGGAACACTGAAGCTTTCTTT. Its protein is CASSLTGGNTEAFF.

The rearrangement uses TRBV12-3 or TRBV12-4 and TRBJ1-1; D not resolved. Trimming left V 2 bases short and J 3 bases short, with 7 bases between. CDR3 length equals 13 residues. CDR3 DNA: TGTGCCAGCAGTTTAAGAGGGTACACTGAAGCTTTCTTT. Residues: CASSLRGYTEAFF.

This chain links TRBV19 with TRBJ1-5, with 10 positions matching TRBD1. Germline V gene lookup returns CDR1 LNHDA and CDR2 SQIVND (reference sequence). With 5 bases clipped from V and 6 bases from J, the junction kept 16 bases outside the gene matches. CDR3 length: 18 residues. The CDR3 region has the DNA TGTGCCAGTAGTGATTGGAGGGACAGGGGTCGGGAAGGTCAGCCCCAGCATTTT. It translates to CASSDWRDRGREGQPQHF.

The chain combines TRBV5-1 with TRBJ1-1; TRBD1 matches 7 bases. The germline V gene has CDR1 SGHRS and CDR2 YFSETQ. The CDR3 runs to 17 residues. V lost 0 bases to trimming and J lost 4 bases; unmatched junction nucleotides: 12. CDR3: CASSLAPLGQDTTEAFF. The CDR3 DNA is TGCGCCAGCAGCTTGGCCCCCCTTGGACAGGACACCACTGAAGCTTTCTTT.